The following is a T cell receptor (beta chain) sequence with its context. This receptor's antigen is unknown. It has no much larger one-base neighbor in the sample; base qualities were not kept. This sample is drawn from a study of T cell responses to AZD1222 COVID-19 vaccine (dated by TCRdb to the early 2020s). The study in broad terms: A total of 233 trial participants underwent TCR sequencing, of whom 207 had received two doses of AZD1222 and approximately 25 had received two doses of the MenACWY control vaccine. Enrollment into the trials was organized by age into subgroups of 18-55, 56-69 and 70-plus years, and those subgroups contained roughly 150, 30 and 60 TCR-sequenced participants, respectively.

General study outcomes and caveats: Conclusions about previously exposed vaccinees are limited because only a handful of AZD1222 recipients were SARS-CoV-2 seropositive at baseline. The 56-69-year group was small, and its depth increase did not reach significance, likely because of low power. Spike-specific TCR breadth and depth rose significantly after two AZD1222 doses compared with day 0 and with MenACWY recipients. Most participants were white British and females outnumbered males, and the authors suggested that clonal diversity may have been underestimated. Vaccine-associated CD4 TCRs spanned the whole spike protein, with dominant responses in regions 160-218 and 743-854. Nearly half of unique spike-specific TCRs reportedly recognized epitopes outside regions mutated in the B.1.351 and B.1.1.7 variants. Because no day 14 peak-response samples were available, the repertoires could be characterized only after the peak T cell response.

V gives up 4 bases and J gives up 6 bases, and the segment between their germline ends measures 13 bases. According to the germline V gene, CDR1 reads SGHRS and CDR2 reads YFSETQ. From its cysteine to its phenylalanine, the CDR3 spans 13 amino acids. Only CDR3 DNA is held: 39 bases, read in frame from base 1. The meaning of the sample's time point label: about 28 days (+/-7) after the second vaccine dose. AZD1222 recipients given second doses at about 4 weeks or at about 12 weeks were pooled, since spike-specific TCR depth and breadth were not found to differ between the two schedules. Samples from vaccinated people were obtained from the UK trials COV001 and COV002, which included a single-blind randomized controlled phase 2/3 trial of AZD1222 (ChAdOx1 nCoV-19) in healthy adults. For TCRbeta chain sequencing, PBMC samples from trial participants were taken at day 0 and at day 28 after the second dose.

The CDR3 regions of human TCRbeta chains were subjected to immunosequencing. The authors' pipeline ran thus. TCRs in the repertoires were matched against a reference library of SARS-CoV-2-specific TCRs that had been generated with the MIRA antigen-specificity platform. Breadth meant the fraction of unique TCRs that were SARS-CoV-2-associated, whereas depth meant the fraction of total T cells that were SARS-CoV-2-associated. Each spike-specific TCR was assigned to its reactive spike region and to a CD4 or CD8 class using the MIRA data. Log10-transformed breadth and depth values were compared by one-way ANOVA with Sidak's multiple comparisons tests. The table was pulled from immuneACCESS by TCRdb, which kept in-frame rearrangements only. Such tables lose some clones; where checked, under half of the loss comes from unresolved V genes, and the rest has no known cause. That table supplies the V and J calls and clone size; D and trimming were determined from the DNA. The sample contains about 130,000 clones, around 93% of them found a single time. The top ten constitute roughly 7% of the sample.

This TCR derives from an adult who received the AZD1222 COVID-19 vaccine. This specimen consisted of peripheral blood, obtained 28 days after the second AZD1222 dose. The rearrangement joined TRBV5-1 to TRBJ1-1; the D gene is perhaps TRBD1, on 5 matching bases. This receptor carries the CDR3 CASSLGATSEAFF. In nucleotides, the sequence is TGCGCCAGCAGCCTTGGGGCCACCTCTGAAGCTTTCTTT. Extended through the reference TRBV5-1 and TRBJ1-1 proteins, this CDR3 yields the full variable domain: KAGVTQTPRYLIKTRGQQVTLSCSPISGHRSVSWYQQTPGQGLQFLFEYFSETQRNKGNFPGRFSGRQFSNSRSEMNVSTLELGDSALYLCASSLGATSEAFFGQGTRLTVV.